This T cell receptor beta chain emerged from a study of CD8 T cells in ankylosing spondylitis. This clonotype occurred a few times. The antigen is unknown. By quantitative 5'-RACE with molecular barcodes, the TCR beta libraries were made. Each CDR3 protein is one row after TCRdb ran MiXCR on the 5' RACE reads. The sample yields more than 600,000 distinct CDR3 sequences, about 20% seen once. Trimming stripped 6 bases from V and 6 bases from J, with 18 bases between. CDR1 is ENHRY, CDR2 SYGVKD, per germline. This CDR3 is 14 amino acids long. Study-level results: Ankylosing spondylitis blood appeared to be characterized by a TCR beta motif of about 8 highly homologous variants. Reportedly, significant enrichment of disease-linked clones occurred in matched ankylosing spondylitis synovial fluid.

Sequencing used blood, either unsorted or a sorted T cell fraction (not recorded which). The V call is TRBV10-3, the J call TRBJ2-7; tentative D call: TRBD1 (6 bases). This TCR came from a male donor with ankylosing spondylitis. The CDR3 bases are TGTGCCATCAGATCCCAACAGGGATTAGGCGAGCAGTACTTC. Residues: CAIRSQQGLGEQYF.